The 20 T cell receptor beta chains reported below all come from one sample, sequenced in a study of CD8 T cells in Susac syndrome. Reverse transcription of roughly 0.45 to 1 ug RNA used random hexamers. TCRdb independently ran MiXCR on the immunoSEQ multiplex PCR reads; one entry per CDR3 protein. The sample includes 150,000 to 200,000 distinct CDR3 sequences, 85% to 95% of them seen just once. Sequenced material: CD4+ T cells from PBMCs. The receptors originated from a human donor with multiple sclerosis.

This chain joins TRBV6-5 and TRBJ2-2; TRBD2 aligns across 9 bases. Per germline, CDR1 MNHEY and CDR2 SVGAGI. The CDR3 has 16 amino acids. With V trimmed by 0 bases and J by 6 bases, 5 bases remained unmatched. The CDR3 sequence: CASSYSAGGPSGELFF. Here the CDR3 DNA reads TGTGCCAGCAGTTACTCGGCGGGAGGGCCGTCCGGGGAGCTGTTTTTT.

The chain links TRBV20-1 to TRBJ2-1; 10 positions match TRBD2. Germline-derived CDR1 and CDR2 are DFQATT and SNEGSKA (reference sequence). The CDR3 has 14 amino acids. Trimming took 5 bases from V and 6 from J; bases not matched to a gene: 7. CDR3 in DNA: TGCAGTGCTGACCGGCCTAGCGGGAGCAATGAGCAGTTCTTC. Protein: CSADRPSGSNEQFF.

The chain recombines TRBV5-7 with TRBJ2-7, with TRBD2 identical over 11 bases. TRBV5-7 is marked as an open reading frame, function uncertain. The CDR3 length is 14 residues. Trimming removed 0 bases from V and 6 bases from J; junction bases left unmatched: 2. DNA of the CDR3: TGTGCCAGCAGCTTGGCTAGCGGGGGGTGCGAGCAGTACTTC. This codes for CASSLASGGCEQYF.

J is TRBJ1-1 and V is TRBV20-1; 9 nucleotides match TRBD1. V lost 6 bases, J lost 6 bases, and 11 bases stayed unmatched. This CDR3 is 14 amino acids long. Germline V gene lookup returns CDR1 DFQATT and CDR2 SNEGSKA (reference sequence). As DNA, the CDR3 is TGCAGTGCGGGGGCCGACAGGGGGTCTCCTGAAGCTTTCTTT. The encoded protein is CSAGADRGSPEAFF.

The rearrangement links TRBV29-1 to TRBJ1-4; tentatively, D is TRBD1 (5 bases). Germline assignment: CDR1 SQVTM and CDR2 ANQGSEA. The CDR3 has 13 amino acids. V dropped 6 bases and J dropped 7 bases, with 15 bases sitting between them. Here the CDR3 reads CSVEGPGSEKLFF. The CDR3 DNA follows: TGCAGCGTAGAGGGGCCGGGAAGTGAAAAACTGTTTTTT.

The CDR3 sequence is CASSYGTGRTGELFF. The CDR3 bases are TGTGCCAGCAGTTACGGGACAGGGAGAACCGGGGAGCTGTTTTTT. J is TRBJ2-2 and V is TRBV6-5; 9 bases line up with TRBD1. Germline V gene lookup returns CDR1 MNHEY and CDR2 SVGAGI. The CDR3 loop spans 15 amino acids. Losses at the gene ends were 2 bases for V and 5 bases for J; bases not matched to a gene: 3.

This sequence joins TRBV20-1 and TRBJ2-1; 8 nucleotides agree with TRBD1. Per the germline V gene, CDR1 is DFQATT and CDR2 is SNEGSKA (reference sequence). Losses at the gene ends were 5 bases for V and 0 bases for J; bases not matched to a gene: 9. The CDR3 contains 16 residues. CDR3 in amino acids: CSAHSIQGASYNEQFF. In DNA form, the CDR3 reads TGCAGTGCTCACAGTATCCAGGGGGCCTCCTACAATGAGCAGTTCTTC.

The chain carries TRBV2 and TRBJ2-2; D possibly corresponds to TRBD2 (5 bases). Trimming cost V 6 bases and J 5 bases, with 16 bases left between them. Germline loops: CDR1 SNHLY, CDR2 FYNNEI. The CDR3 has 15 residues. The chain's CDR3 is CASSPRATGTGELFF. Written as DNA, the CDR3 is TGTGCCAGCAGCCCCCGGGCTACGGGAACCGGGGAGCTGTTTTTT.

CDR3 bases: TGCGCCAGCAGCCCCCCCCACGGCGGGGAGCAGTACTTC. Translated, it gives CASSPPHGGEQYF. This chain connects TRBV5-1 to TRBJ2-7, with D tentatively TRBD2 (5 bases). V was shortened by 4 bases and J by 7 bases, with 15 bases between the two germline ends. The CDR3 has 13 amino acids. CDR1 and CDR2 (germline): SGHRS, YFSETQ.

The CDR3 spells CASSQYAGRQETQYF. CDR3 coding DNA: TGTGCCAGTAGCCAATATGCGGGACGCCAAGAGACCCAGTACTTC. The V gene is TRBV19, the J gene TRBJ2-5, with D possibly matching TRBD2 (6 bases). CDR3 size: 15 residues. Germline V gene data show CDR1 as LNHDA and CDR2 as SQIVND (reference sequence). Trimming removed 6 bases at V and 1 base at J, with 15 bases between.

V and J are TRBV28 and TRBJ1-6; 7 nucleotides align to TRBD1. From germline, CDR1 is MDHEN and CDR2 SYDVKM. The V segment lost 5 bases and the J segment 4 bases; nucleotides outside the gene matches: 11. The CDR3 has 17 residues. In DNA form, the CDR3 reads TGTGCCAGCAGTGCAGCTCTACCGGGACAGTATAATTCACCCCTCCACTTT. Translation gives CASSAALPGQYNSPLHF. The variable domain in full, completed from reference TRBV28 and TRBJ1-6, reads DVKVTQSSRYLVKRTGEKVFLECVQDMDHENMFWYRQDPGLGLRLIYFSYDVKMKEKGDIPEGYSVSREKKERFSLILESASTNQTSMYLCASSAALPGQYNSPLHFGNGTRLTVT.

This clonotype was counted a few times. V usage is TRBV24-1 and J usage is TRBJ2-2; 10 bases match TRBD2. CDR3 length: 14 residues. Germline CDR1 reads KGHDR; CDR2 reads SFDVKD. J lost 3 bases, V lost 7 bases, and 1 base had no gene match. As DNA, the CDR3 is TGTGCCACCAGGCTAGCGGGAGACACCGGGGAGCTGTTTTTT. Residues: CATRLAGDTGELFF.

For the CDR3, the DNA is TGTGCCAGCAGTCGACAGGGGTTGGGCAATCAGCCCCAGCATTTT. This encodes CASSRQGLGNQPQHF. The rearrangement links TRBV6-5 to TRBJ1-5; 8 bases are shared with TRBD1. The CDR3 extends over 15 amino acids. Per germline, CDR1 MNHEY and CDR2 SVGAGI. Trimming at V came to 5 bases and at J to 2 bases, leaving 5 bases not matched to a gene.

This clonotype occurred once. The chain couples TRBV20-1 to TRBJ2-1; 9 bases line up with TRBD2. CDR1 is DFQATT and CDR2 is SNEGSKA in the germline V gene (reference sequence). V trimming: 2 bases; J trimming: 4 bases; junction bases outside the gene matches: 6. The length of the CDR3 is 15 residues. The DNA of the CDR3 is TGCAGTGCTAGACCCCCTAGCGGGGTGTACAATGAGCAGTTCTTC. It yields the protein CSARPPSGVYNEQFF.

The gene calls are TRBV24-1 and TRBJ2-7, with TRBD1 matching over 9 bases. Germline V CDR1 and CDR2: KGHDR, SFDVKD. The CDR3 is made up of 14 amino acids. Trimming at V came to 3 bases and at J to 6 bases, leaving 5 bases not matched to a gene. The CDR3 nucleotides are TGTGCCACCAGTGATCCGGGACAGGGAGGCGAGCAGTACTTC. Residues: CATSDPGQGGEQYF.

The gene calls are TRBV3-1 and TRBJ2-7, with TRBD1 matching over 8 bases. The germline V gene encodes CDR1 LGHDT and CDR2 YNNKEL (reference sequence). With 0 bases clipped from V and 6 bases from J, the junction kept 4 bases outside the gene matches. The CDR3 loop spans 14 amino acids. CDR3 DNA sequence: TGTGCCAGCAGCCAAGACGACAGGGGAAGCGAGCAGTACTTC. This translates into CASSQDDRGSEQYF.

CDR3 DNA sequence: TGCGCCAGCAGCCAAGGACCCACGGATGAAAAACTGTTTTTT. Amino acids: CASSQGPTDEKLFF. The J gene is TRBJ1-4, the V gene TRBV4-3; D ambiguous. Germline V gene data show CDR1 as LGHNA and CDR2 as YSLEER. Trimming took off 1 base at V and 6 bases at J, with 9 bases between the two ends. This CDR3 contains 14 residues.

The chain carries TRBV27 and TRBJ2-1, with 12 bases fitting TRBD2. CDR1 MNHEY and CDR2 SMNVEV come from the germline V gene (reference sequence). V lost 2 bases and J lost 7; bases outside the gene matches: 9. This CDR3 contains 17 residues. CDR3 amino acids: CASSLGFGLAGGNEQFF. CDR3 DNA sequence: TGTGCCAGCAGTTTAGGGTTTGGCCTAGCGGGGGGGAATGAGCAGTTCTTC.

In DNA form, the CDR3 reads TGCGCCAGCAGCCCAACCGGGACAGGCTATGGCTACACCTTC. The encoded protein is CASSPTGTGYGYTF. This chain connects TRBV5-1 to TRBJ1-2; 8 nucleotides align to TRBD1. The CDR3 sequence is 14 residues long. In germline, CDR1 is SGHRS, CDR2 YFSETQ. The ends lost 4 bases at V and 4 bases at J; junction bases unmatched: 6.

J is TRBJ2-1 and V is TRBV24-1; the match to TRBD2 covers 12 bases. V lost 4 bases and J lost 10; bases outside the gene matches: 7. CDR1 and CDR2 from the germline V gene are KGHDR and SFDVKD. This CDR3 spans 15 amino acids. This CDR3 reads CATSEQRLAGEEQFF. CDR3 DNA sequence: TGTGCCACCAGTGAGCAACGACTAGCGGGAGAGGAGCAGTTCTTC.